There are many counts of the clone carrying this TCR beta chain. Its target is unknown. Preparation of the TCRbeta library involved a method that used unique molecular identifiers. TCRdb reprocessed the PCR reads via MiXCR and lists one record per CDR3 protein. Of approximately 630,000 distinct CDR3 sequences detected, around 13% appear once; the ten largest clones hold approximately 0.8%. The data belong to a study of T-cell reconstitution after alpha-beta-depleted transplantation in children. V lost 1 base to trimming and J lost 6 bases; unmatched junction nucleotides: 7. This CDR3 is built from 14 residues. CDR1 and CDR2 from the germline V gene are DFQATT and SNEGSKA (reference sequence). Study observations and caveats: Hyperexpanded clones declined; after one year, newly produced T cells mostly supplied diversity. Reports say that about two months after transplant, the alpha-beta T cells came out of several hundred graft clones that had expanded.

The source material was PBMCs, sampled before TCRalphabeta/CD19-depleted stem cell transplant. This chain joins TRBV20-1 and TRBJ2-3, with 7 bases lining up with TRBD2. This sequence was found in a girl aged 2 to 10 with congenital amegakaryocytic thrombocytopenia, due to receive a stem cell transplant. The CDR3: CSARVAGESDTQYF. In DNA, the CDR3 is TGCAGTGCTAGAGTGGCGGGAGAATCCGATACGCAGTATTTT.